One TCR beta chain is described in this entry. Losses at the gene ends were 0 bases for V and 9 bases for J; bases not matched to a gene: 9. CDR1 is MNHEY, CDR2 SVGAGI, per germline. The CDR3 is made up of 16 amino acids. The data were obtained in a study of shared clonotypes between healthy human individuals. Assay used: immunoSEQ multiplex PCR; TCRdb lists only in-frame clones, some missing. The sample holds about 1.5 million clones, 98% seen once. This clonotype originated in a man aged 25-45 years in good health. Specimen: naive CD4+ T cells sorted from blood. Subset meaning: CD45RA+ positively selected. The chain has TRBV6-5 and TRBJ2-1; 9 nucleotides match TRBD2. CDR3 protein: CASSYSWASGKGEQFF. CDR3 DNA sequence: TGTGCCAGCAGTTACTCGTGGGCTAGCGGGAAGGGTGAGCAGTTCTTC.